This TCR beta chain was profiled in a study of cytotoxic CD8 clonotypes in ibrutinib-treated CLL. The CDR3 covers 13 residues. The germline V and J ends were trimmed by 1 base and 6 bases, with 8 bases remaining between them. CDR1 SGHKS and CDR2 YYEKEE come from the germline V gene (reference sequence). TCRdb keeps only in-frame clones here, not all; method: immunoSEQ multiplex PCR. Of a few hundred thousand clones listed, around four fifths are singletons. This sequence was found in a human donor with chronic lymphocytic leukemia. The J gene is TRBJ2-1, the V gene TRBV5-5, with D possibly matching TRBD2 (6 bases). Source: PBMCs, taken before ibrutinib treatment. CDR3 sequence: CASSLRSGNEQFF. The CDR3 DNA sequence: TGTGCCAGCAGCTTGCGTAGCGGCAATGAGCAGTTCTTC.